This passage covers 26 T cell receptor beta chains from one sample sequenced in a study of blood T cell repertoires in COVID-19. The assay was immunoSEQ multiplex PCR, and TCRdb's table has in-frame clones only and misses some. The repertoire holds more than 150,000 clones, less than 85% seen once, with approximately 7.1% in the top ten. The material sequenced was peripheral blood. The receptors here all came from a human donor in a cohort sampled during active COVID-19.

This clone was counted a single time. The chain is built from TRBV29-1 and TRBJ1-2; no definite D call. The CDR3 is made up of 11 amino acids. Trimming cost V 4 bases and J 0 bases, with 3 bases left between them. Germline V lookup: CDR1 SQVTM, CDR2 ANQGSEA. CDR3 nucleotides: TGCAGCGTTGTCACTAACTATGGCTACACCTTC. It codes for CSVVTNYGYTF.

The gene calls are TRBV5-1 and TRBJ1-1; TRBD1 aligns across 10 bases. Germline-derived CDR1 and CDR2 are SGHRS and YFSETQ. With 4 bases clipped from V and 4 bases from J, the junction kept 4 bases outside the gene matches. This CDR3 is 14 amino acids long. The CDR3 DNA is TGCGCCAGCAGCAGGACAGGGGGACTCACTGAAGCTTTCTTT. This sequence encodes CASSRTGGLTEAFF.

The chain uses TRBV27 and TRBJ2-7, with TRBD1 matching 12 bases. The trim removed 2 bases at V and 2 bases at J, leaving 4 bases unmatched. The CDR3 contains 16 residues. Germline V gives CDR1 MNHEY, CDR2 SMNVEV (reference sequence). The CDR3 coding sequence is TGTGCCAGCAGTTTAGCGGGACAGGGGGCCCCCTACGAGCAGTACTTC. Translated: CASSLAGQGAPYEQYF.

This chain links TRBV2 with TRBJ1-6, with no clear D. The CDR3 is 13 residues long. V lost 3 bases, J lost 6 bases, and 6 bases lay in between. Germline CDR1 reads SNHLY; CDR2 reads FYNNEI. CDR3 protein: CASSENSNSPLHF. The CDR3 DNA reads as TGTGCCAGCAGTGAGAACAGTAATTCACCCCTCCACTTT.

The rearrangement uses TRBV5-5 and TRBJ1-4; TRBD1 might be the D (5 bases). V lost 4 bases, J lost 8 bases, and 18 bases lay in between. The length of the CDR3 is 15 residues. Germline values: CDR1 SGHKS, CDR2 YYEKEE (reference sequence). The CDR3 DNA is TGTGCCAGCAGCCCCCCAACAGGCGACCCGGAAAAACTGTTTTTT. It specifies CASSPPTGDPEKLFF. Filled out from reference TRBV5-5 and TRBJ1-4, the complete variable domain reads DAGVTQSPTHLIKTRGQQVTLRCSPISGHKSVSWYQQVLGQGPQFIFQYYEKEERGRGNFPDRFSARQFPNYSSELNVNALLLGDSALYLCASSPPTGDPEKLFFGSGTQLSVL.

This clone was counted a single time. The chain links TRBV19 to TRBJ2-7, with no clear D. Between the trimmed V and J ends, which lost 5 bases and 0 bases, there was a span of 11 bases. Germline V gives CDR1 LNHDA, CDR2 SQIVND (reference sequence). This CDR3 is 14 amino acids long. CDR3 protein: CASSLVANSYEQYF. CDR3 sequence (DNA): TGTGCCAGTAGTTTGGTGGCAAACTCCTACGAGCAGTACTTC.

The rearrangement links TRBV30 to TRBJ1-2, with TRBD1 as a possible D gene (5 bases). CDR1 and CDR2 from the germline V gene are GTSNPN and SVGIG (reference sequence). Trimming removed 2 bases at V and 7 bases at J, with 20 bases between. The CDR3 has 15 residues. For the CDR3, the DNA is TGTGCCTGGAGTCAAACAGGTCTCGGCTATAGTGGCTACACCTTC. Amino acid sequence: CAWSQTGLGYSGYTF.

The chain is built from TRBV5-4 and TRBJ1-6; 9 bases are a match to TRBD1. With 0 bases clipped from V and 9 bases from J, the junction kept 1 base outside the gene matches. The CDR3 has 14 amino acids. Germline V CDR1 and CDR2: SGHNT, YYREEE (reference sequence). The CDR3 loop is CASSLGQGVSPLHF. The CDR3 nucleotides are TGTGCCAGCAGCTTGGGACAGGGGGTTTCACCCCTCCACTTT.

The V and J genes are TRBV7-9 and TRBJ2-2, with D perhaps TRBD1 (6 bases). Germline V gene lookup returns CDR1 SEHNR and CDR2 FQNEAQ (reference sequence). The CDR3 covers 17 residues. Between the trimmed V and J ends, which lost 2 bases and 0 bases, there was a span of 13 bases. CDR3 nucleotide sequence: TGTGCCAGCAGCTTACCCACGGGACACACGAACACCGGGGAGCTGTTTTTT. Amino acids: CASSLPTGHTNTGELFF.

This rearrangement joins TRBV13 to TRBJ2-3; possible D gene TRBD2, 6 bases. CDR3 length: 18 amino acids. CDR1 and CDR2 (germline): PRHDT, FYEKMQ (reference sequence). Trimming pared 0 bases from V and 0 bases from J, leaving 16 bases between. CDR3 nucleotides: TGTGCCAGCAGCTTAGGGTTGGGGGGACGAACTAGCACAGATACGCAGTATTTT. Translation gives CASSLGLGGRTSTDTQYF.

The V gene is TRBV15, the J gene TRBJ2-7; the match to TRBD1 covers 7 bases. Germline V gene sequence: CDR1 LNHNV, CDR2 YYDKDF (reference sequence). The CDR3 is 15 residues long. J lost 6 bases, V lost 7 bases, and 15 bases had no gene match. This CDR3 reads CATTIKTGEGVEQYF. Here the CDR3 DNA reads TGTGCCACCACCATAAAAACAGGGGAAGGAGTCGAGCAGTACTTC.

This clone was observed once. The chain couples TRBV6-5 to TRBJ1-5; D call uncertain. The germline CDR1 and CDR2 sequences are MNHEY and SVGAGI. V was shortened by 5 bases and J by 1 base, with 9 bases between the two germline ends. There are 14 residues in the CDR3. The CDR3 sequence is CASSRDGSNQPQHF. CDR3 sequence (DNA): TGTGCCAGCAGTAGAGACGGGAGCAATCAGCCCCAGCATTTT.

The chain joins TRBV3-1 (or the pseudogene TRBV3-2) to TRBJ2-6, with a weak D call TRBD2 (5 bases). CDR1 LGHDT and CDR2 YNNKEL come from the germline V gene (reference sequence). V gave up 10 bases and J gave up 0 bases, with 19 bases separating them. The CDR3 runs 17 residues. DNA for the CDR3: TGTGCCAAAACCAGGAGGACGTCCGACTCTGGGGCCAACGTCCTGACTTTC. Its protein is CAKTRRTSDSGANVLTF.

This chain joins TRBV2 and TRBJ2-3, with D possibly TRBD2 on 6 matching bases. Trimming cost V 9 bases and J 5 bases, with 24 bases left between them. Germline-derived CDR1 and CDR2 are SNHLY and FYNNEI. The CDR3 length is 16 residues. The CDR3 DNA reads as TGTGCCAGTACTCGCGAAATGGGGACTCACGAAGATACGCAGTATTTT. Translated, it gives CASTREMGTHEDTQYF.

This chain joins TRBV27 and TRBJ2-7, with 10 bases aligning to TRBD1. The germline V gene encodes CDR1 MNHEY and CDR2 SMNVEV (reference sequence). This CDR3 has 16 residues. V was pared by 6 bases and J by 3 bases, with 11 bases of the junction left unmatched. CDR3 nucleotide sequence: TGTGCCAGCAGCAATAACCGACAGGGGGCCATCTACGAGCAGTACTTC. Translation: CASSNNRQGAIYEQYF.

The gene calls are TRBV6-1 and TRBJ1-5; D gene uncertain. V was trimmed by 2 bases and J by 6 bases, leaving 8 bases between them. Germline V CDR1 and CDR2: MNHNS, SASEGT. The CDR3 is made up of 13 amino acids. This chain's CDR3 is CASSEIGSQPQHF. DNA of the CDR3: TGTGCCAGCAGTGAAATCGGGAGTCAGCCCCAGCATTTT.

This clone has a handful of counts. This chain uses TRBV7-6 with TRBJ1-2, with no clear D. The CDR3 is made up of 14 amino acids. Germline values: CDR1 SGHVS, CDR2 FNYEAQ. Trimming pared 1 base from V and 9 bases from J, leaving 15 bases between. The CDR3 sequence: CASSLVAGPGSYTF. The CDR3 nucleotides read TGTGCCAGCAGCTTAGTGGCCGGGCCCGGGAGCTACACCTTC.

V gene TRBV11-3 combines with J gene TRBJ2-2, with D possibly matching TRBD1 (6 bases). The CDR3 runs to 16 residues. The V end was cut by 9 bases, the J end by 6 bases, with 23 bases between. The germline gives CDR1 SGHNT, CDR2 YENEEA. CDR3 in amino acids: CASAAYGGAEAGELFF. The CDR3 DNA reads TGTGCCAGTGCTGCATATGGGGGCGCCGAGGCCGGGGAGCTGTTTTTT.

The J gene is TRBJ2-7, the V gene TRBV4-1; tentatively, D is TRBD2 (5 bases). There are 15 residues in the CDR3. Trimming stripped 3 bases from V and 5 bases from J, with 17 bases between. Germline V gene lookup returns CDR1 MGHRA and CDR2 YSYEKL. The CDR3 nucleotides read TGCGCCAGCAGCCAGAGAGACCTAGGAGGACACGAGCAGTACTTC. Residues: CASSQRDLGGHEQYF.

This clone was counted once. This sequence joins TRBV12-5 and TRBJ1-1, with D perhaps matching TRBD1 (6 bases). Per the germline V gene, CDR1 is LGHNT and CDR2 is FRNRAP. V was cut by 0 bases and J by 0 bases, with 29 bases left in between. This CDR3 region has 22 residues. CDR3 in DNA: TGTGCTAGTGGTTTGGTACGAGGGGACCTCTTCCTGCCGAGGGACATGAACACTGAAGCTTTCTTT. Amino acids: CASGLVRGDLFLPRDMNTEAFF.

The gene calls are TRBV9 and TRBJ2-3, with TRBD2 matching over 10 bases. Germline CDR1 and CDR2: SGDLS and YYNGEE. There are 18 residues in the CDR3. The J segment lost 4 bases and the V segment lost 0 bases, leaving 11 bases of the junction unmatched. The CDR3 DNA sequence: TGTGCCAGCAGCGTAGACCCCCCGACTAGCGGGTGGGCAGATACGCAGTATTTT. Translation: CASSVDPPTSGWADTQYF.

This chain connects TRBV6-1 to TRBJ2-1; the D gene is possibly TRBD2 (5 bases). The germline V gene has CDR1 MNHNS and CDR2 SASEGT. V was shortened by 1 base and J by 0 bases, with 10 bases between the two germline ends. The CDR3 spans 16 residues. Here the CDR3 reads CASSEGGSPSYNEQFF. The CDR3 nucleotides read TGTGCCAGCAGTGAAGGAGGGAGCCCCTCCTACAATGAGCAGTTCTTC.

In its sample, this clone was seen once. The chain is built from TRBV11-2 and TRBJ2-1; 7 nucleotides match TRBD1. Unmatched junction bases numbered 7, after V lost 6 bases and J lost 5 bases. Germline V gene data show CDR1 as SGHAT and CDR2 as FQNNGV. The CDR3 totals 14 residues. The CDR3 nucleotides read TGTGCCAGCAGAACAGGGGTGACGCACAATGAGCAGTTCTTC. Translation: CASRTGVTHNEQFF.

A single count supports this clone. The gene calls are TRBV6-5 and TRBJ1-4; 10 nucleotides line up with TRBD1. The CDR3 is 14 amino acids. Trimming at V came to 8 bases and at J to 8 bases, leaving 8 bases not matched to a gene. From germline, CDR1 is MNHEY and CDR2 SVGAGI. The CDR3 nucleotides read TGTGCCAGCCTTTCCGGGACAGGGGTCGAAAAACTGTTTTTT. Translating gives CASLSGTGVEKLFF.

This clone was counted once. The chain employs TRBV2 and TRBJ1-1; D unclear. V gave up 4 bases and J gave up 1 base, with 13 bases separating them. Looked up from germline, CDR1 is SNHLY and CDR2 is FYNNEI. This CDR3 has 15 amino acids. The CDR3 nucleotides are TGTGCCAGCAGTGTTGGAGGGCTCAGGAACACTGAAGCTTTCTTT. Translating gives CASSVGGLRNTEAFF.

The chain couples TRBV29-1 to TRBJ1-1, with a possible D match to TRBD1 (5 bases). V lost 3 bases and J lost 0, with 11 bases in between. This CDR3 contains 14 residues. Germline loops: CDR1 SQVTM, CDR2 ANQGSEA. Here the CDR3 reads CSVDQGRVNTEAFF. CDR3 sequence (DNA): TGCAGCGTTGACCAGGGAAGAGTGAACACTGAAGCTTTCTTT.